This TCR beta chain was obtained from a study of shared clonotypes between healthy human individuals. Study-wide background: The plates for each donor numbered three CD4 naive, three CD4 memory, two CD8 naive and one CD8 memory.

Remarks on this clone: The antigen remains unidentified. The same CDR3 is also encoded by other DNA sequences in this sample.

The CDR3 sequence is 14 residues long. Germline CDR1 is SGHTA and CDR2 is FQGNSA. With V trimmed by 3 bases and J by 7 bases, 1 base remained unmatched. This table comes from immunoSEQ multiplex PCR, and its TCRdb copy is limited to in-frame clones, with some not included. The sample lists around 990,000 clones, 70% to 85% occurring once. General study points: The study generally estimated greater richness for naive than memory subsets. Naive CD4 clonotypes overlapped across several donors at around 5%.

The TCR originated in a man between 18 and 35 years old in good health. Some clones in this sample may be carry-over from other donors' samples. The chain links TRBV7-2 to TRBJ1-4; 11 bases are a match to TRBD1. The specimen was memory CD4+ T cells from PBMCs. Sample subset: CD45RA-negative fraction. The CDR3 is CASSLDRGREKLFF. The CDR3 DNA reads TGTGCCAGCAGCTTGGACAGGGGGCGTGAAAAACTGTTTTTT.